One sample yielded the 20 T cell receptor delta chains listed below, sequenced in a study of Vδ1+ human thymocytes. Regarding the study as a whole: Thymic TRG and TRD repertoires appeared highly polyclonal.

For these TCRs, the target antigens are not known. Sequences come from RNA converted to cDNA by reverse transcription. CDR3 amplicons came from multiplex PCR with pooled V-gene forward and constant-region reverse primers. TCRdb reprocessed the multiplex PCR reads using CATT. The repertoire holds about 55,000 delta-chain clones, with 15% as singletons. Sequenced sample: Vdelta1+ gamma-delta thymocytes from the thymus. Sample subset: FACS-sorted CD3+ TCRalphabeta- TCRVdelta1+ TCRVdelta2- thymocytes. The receptors shown here come from a boy in the first two years of life who had congenital heart surgery.

Only a few counts were recorded for this clone. The chain has TRDV1 and TRDJ1; TRDD3 agrees at 9 bases. V lost 3 bases to trimming and J lost 8 bases; unmatched junction nucleotides: 13. Germline lookup yields CDR1 TSWWSYY and CDR2 QGS. The CDR3 covers 16 residues. The CDR3 DNA is TGTGCTCTTGGGGACCCCTTTAGTGGGGGATATCAGAAACTCATCTTT. As protein: CALGDPFSGGYQKLIF.

The chain links TRDV1 to TRDJ1; the D gene is possibly TRDD3 (5 bases). The germline V and J ends were trimmed by 2 bases and 0 bases, with 7 bases remaining between them. CDR3 length: 14 residues. Germline assignment: CDR1 TSWWSYY and CDR2 QGS. The CDR3 region is CALGEVGYTDKLIF. The CDR3 coding sequence is TGTGCTCTTGGGGAAGTGGGGTACACCGATAAACTCATCTTT.

This clone was found a few times. V gene TRDV2 combines with J gene TRDJ1; TRDD3 might be the D (5 bases). The CDR3 spans 17 residues. V was shortened by 5 bases and J by 3 bases, with 24 bases between the two germline ends. Germline lookup yields CDR1 GEAIGNYY and CDR2 EKD. The CDR3 here is CACVLARTGKYADKLIF. CDR3 in DNA: TGTGCCTGTGTATTGGCCCGTACTGGAAAGTATGCCGATAAACTCATCTTT.

This clone was recorded a few times. This sequence joins TRDV1 and TRDJ1; the D is unclear. CDR1 and CDR2 (germline): TSWWSYY, QGS. V lost 0 bases, J lost 0 bases, and 11 bases lay in between. The length of the CDR3 is 16 residues. This CDR3 reads CALGELGRGNTDKLIF. As DNA, the CDR3 is TGTGCTCTTGGGGAACTCGGCCGGGGTAACACCGATAAACTCATCTTT.

This clone was observed a few times. This chain uses TRDV1 with TRDJ1; a possible D gene is TRDD2 (6 bases). The CDR3 spans 17 residues. The V end lost 1 base, the J end lost 11 bases, and 26 bases lay between the germline ends. Germline loops: CDR1 TSWWSYY, CDR2 QGS. The CDR3 DNA sequence: TGTGCTCTTGGGGAACGGTCCTACGGCGGGCCCCAAGAAGTCCTCATCTTT. Translation gives CALGERSYGGPQEVLIF.

As to this clone: It may be a read error: a sequence one base away is much more abundant. The chain employs TRDV2 and TRDJ1, with 7 bases fitting TRDD3. V dropped 7 bases and J dropped 10; count of bases not matched to a gene: 11. Germline values: CDR1 GEAIGNYY, CDR2 EKD. The CDR3 covers 12 residues. The CDR3 DNA reads as TGTGCCTGGACTGTGGGATACACCCCACTCATCTTT. Translating it yields CAWTVGYTPLIF.

This clone was counted a few times. The chain is built from TRDV1 and TRDJ1; 10 bases agree with TRDD3. V shed 3 bases, J shed 0 bases, and the junction held 16 bases outside the gene matches. Germline CDR1 reads TSWWSYY; CDR2 reads QGS. There are 20 residues in the CDR3. CDR3 loop: CALGDQIIRGIRPYTDKLIF. The CDR3 DNA reads as TGTGCTCTTGGGGACCAAATTATCCGGGGGATACGCCCTTACACCGATAAACTCATCTTT.

There are a few counts of this clone. A junction boundary mismatches the germline segment, possibly from a read error. This chain uses TRDV1 with TRDJ2, with TRDD3 identical over 9 bases. This CDR3 contains 17 residues. The germline V gene encodes CDR1 TSWWSYY and CDR2 QGS. The CDR3 bases are TGTGCTCTCGGGGAACGCTGGGGGATTCCACTGACAGCACAACTCTTCTTT. This codes for CALGERWGIPLTAQLFF.

This clone came up a few times. This chain links TRDV1 with TRDJ1; 9 bases match TRDD3. The germline V gene encodes CDR1 TSWWSYY and CDR2 QGS. The CDR3 spans 18 residues. The trim removed 4 bases at V and 4 bases at J, leaving 16 bases unmatched. The chain's CDR3 is CALGALTGGPVGNDKLIF. Written as DNA, the CDR3 is TGTGCTCTTGGGGCGCTAACTGGGGGACCCGTTGGTAACGATAAACTCATCTTT.

In this sample, this clone turned up a few times. The chain has TRDV1 and TRDJ1, with D unresolved. V was cut by 1 base and J by 4 bases, with 22 bases left in between. The CDR3 sequence is 18 residues long. Germline V gene data show CDR1 as TSWWSYY and CDR2 as QGS. The CDR3 nucleotides read TGTGCTCTTGGGGAACAACTCTCTACGAACCGCTCATGCGATAAACTCATCTTT. Amino acids: CALGEQLSTNRSCDKLIF.

The chain is built from TRDV1 and TRDJ1, with a possible D match to TRDD3 (5 bases). The V gene lost 5 bases and the J gene lost 0 bases, with 13 bases spanning the gap. The CDR3 is 15 amino acids. CDR1 and CDR2 (germline): TSWWSYY, QGS. The CDR3 reads CALGKGIRDTDKLIF. The CDR3 coding sequence is TGTGCTCTTGGGAAGGGCATACGGGACACCGATAAACTCATCTTT.

V and J are TRDV1 and TRDJ1; TRDD3 matches 13 bases. CDR1 TSWWSYY and CDR2 QGS come from the germline V gene. This CDR3 has 22 amino acids. Trimming removed 5 bases from V and 0 bases from J; junction bases left unmatched: 21. This CDR3 is CALGSFWPSSVLGDTYTDKLIF. The DNA for the CDR3 is TGTGCTCTTGGGTCTTTTTGGCCTTCCTCGGTACTGGGGGATACGTACACCGATAAACTCATCTTT.

There are a few counts of this clone. The rearrangement joins TRDV1 to TRDJ1; 8 nucleotides align to TRDD3. V dropped 4 bases and J dropped 5; count of bases not matched to a gene: 21. The CDR3 runs to 19 residues. The germline V gene encodes CDR1 TSWWSYY and CDR2 QGS. The DNA of the CDR3 is TGTGCTCTTGGGGGGCTCGTTATCTCTAGACTGGGGGTGAAGGATAAACTCATCTTT. Its protein is CALGGLVISRLGVKDKLIF.

This clone showed up just a few times. The chain links TRDV1 to TRDJ1; tentatively, D is TRDD2 (5 bases). The germline V gene encodes CDR1 TSWWSYY and CDR2 QGS. CDR3 length: 17 residues. V lost 3 bases and J 0 bases, leaving 17 bases between the germline ends. CDR3 sequence (DNA): TGTGCTCTTGGGGACCTCCCTACGCCTTCTTACACCGATAAACTCATCTTT. The encoded protein is CALGDLPTPSYTDKLIF.

The V gene is TRDV1, the J gene TRDJ1, with 8 bases aligning to TRDD3. CDR1 is TSWWSYY and CDR2 is QGS in the germline V gene. The CDR3 contains 19 residues. V shed 1 base, J shed 3 bases, and the junction held 16 bases outside the gene matches. This CDR3 is CALGEPPNWDTLGSDKLIF. The CDR3 nucleotides read TGTGCTCTTGGGGAACCCCCCAATTGGGATACGCTCGGATCCGATAAACTCATCTTT.

To note about this clone: A much larger clone lies one base from this, so it may be a read error. This chain uses TRAV29/DV5 with TRDJ1; 12 bases match TRDD3. The CDR3 totals 17 residues. Germline loops: CDR1 NSMFDY, CDR2 ISSIKDK. V trimming: 1 base; J trimming: 0 bases; junction bases outside the gene matches: 7. The CDR3 DNA follows: TGTGCAGCAAGCCGCCACTGGGGGATACTGTACACCGATAAACTCATCTTT. This gives the protein CAASRHWGILYTDKLIF.

This chain connects TRDV1 to TRDJ1; 10 bases are a match to TRDD3. Trimming at V came to 5 bases and at J to 4 bases, leaving 22 bases not matched to a gene. The length of the CDR3 is 20 residues. Germline lookup yields CDR1 TSWWSYY and CDR2 QGS. The CDR3 loop is CALGMHYVPVRGIRSDKLIF. CDR3 in DNA: TGTGCTCTTGGGATGCACTACGTTCCCGTTAGGGGGATACGGAGCGATAAACTCATCTTT.

This clone was detected a few times. V usage is TRDV1 and J usage is TRDJ1; 8 bases agree with TRDD3. Germline assignment: CDR1 TSWWSYY and CDR2 QGS. J lost 1 base, V lost 0 bases, and 13 bases had no gene match. This CDR3 is built from 19 residues. CDR3 loop: CALGELRRPILGGTDKLIF. CDR3 sequence (DNA): TGTGCTCTTGGGGAACTCCGTCGCCCTATACTGGGGGGCACCGATAAACTCATCTTT.

Turning to this clone: Compared with germline, one end of the junction differs, possibly owing to a read error. Other DNA sequences from this sample encode an identical CDR3 as well. This sequence joins TRDV1 and TRDJ1; a possible D gene is TRDD3 (6 bases). Germline assignment: CDR1 TSWWSYY and CDR2 QGS. The CDR3 consists of 17 residues. CDR3 amino acids: CALGERGCLVDTDKLIF. CDR3 DNA sequence: TGCGCTCTTGGGGAACGGGGATGCCTGGTGGACACCGATAAACTCATCTTT.

This clone was seen a few times. The chain links TRDV1 to TRDJ1, with TRDD3 matching 13 bases. The CDR3 has 21 residues. The junction had 18 bases not matched to a gene; V was cut back by 2 bases and J by 3 bases. Germline V gene data show CDR1 as TSWWSYY and CDR2 as QGS. The CDR3 nucleotides read TGTGCTCTTGGGGAAGCGCTATATACTCGTACTGGGGGATACGGAGCCGATAAACTCATCTTT. It translates to CALGEALYTRTGGYGADKLIF.